These T cell receptor beta chains were read from a single sample in a study of cytomegalovirus exposure and HLA in healthy donors. Sequencing was performed with immunoSEQ multiplex PCR; in TCRdb, only in-frame clones are kept and a portion is missing. The sample comprises about 300,000 clones, about nine tenths of which are singletons, and 3.5% to 4% rests with the top ten. Sequenced: PBMCs. Receptor source: a man aged 40-49 years in good health and CMV-seropositive. The CDR3 runs from the conserved cysteine through the conserved F or W. A D gene is named only where the DNA matches it firmly. Expanded clones are given a class, and other clones once, few, many or no size at all.

V gene	J gene	clone size	D gene	CDR3 DNA	CDR3 protein
TRBV6-1	TRBJ1-1	-	-	TGTGCCAGCAGTGACAGGTTAGGAAACACTGAAGCTTTCTTT	CASSDRLGNTEAFF
TRBV4-1	TRBJ2-1	few	TRBD2	TGCGCCAGCAGCCTTCCGGGACTAGCGGGACCAAACTACAATGAGCAGTTCTTC	CASSLPGLAGPNYNEQFF
TRBV28	TRBJ2-5	-	TRBD1	TGTGCCAGCAGTTACCGGGACAGGGTCCAAGAGACCCAGTACTTC	CASSYRDRVQETQYF
TRBV4-1	TRBJ1-3	-	-	TGCGCCAGCAGCCAAGAGGGCCGTGGAAACACCATATATTTT	CASSQEGRGNTIYF
TRBV7-3	TRBJ2-6	-	-	TGTGCCAGCAGCAAAAAGGGGTACTCTGGGGCCAACGTCCTGACTTTC	CASSKKGYSGANVLTF
TRBV9	TRBJ2-1	-	TRBD1	TGTGCCAGCAGCCTCAGACAGGGGGTATCCTACAATGAGCAGTTCTTC	CASSLRQGVSYNEQFF
TRBV18	TRBJ2-5	once	-	TGTGCCAGCTCGCCAGGACTGCAACAAGAGACCCAGTACTTC	CASSPGLQQETQYF
TRBV2	TRBJ1-6	-	TRBD1	TGTGCCAGCAGTGGATACAGGGGTTCACCCCTCCACTTT	CASSGYRGSPLHF
TRBV11-1	TRBJ2-7	-	-	TGTGCCAGCAGCCCCCAGGCATCCACCTACGAGCAGTACTTC	CASSPQASTYEQYF
TRBV5-1	TRBJ2-7	-	TRBD1	TGCGCCAGCAGCTTGAGGGGGCAGGCCTACGAGCAGTACTTC	CASSLRGQAYEQYF
TRBV6-5	TRBJ2-7	few	-	TGTGCCAGCAGTTACCAGTGGGAGCAGTACTTC	CASSYQWEQYF
TRBV7-9	TRBJ2-1	-	TRBD1	TGTTCCAGCAGCCCGACAGGGGCCTCCTACAATGAGCAGTTCTTC	CSSSPTGASYNEQFF
TRBV9	TRBJ1-1	-	-	TGTGCCAGCAGCGCCTCGGGAGGGGGGTACACTGAAGCTTTCTTT	CASSASGGGYTEAFF
TRBV7-8	TRBJ2-1	-	-	TGTGCCAGCAGCTTCGCTGCGGGACCGAGCTCCTACAATGAGCAGTTCTTC	CASSFAAGPSSYNEQFF
TRBV5-1	TRBJ1-1	-	-	TGCGCCAGCAGCTCACTTAGGAACACTGAAGCTTTCTTT	CASSSLRNTEAFF
TRBV6-5	TRBJ2-1	-	-	TGTGCCAGCAGTTACTCGGGCTTCCTCAATGAGCAGTTCTTC	CASSYSGFLNEQFF
TRBV27	TRBJ2-7	-	-	TGTGCCAGCAGTTTATCCCGGACAGACTACGAGCAGTACTTC	CASSLSRTDYEQYF
TRBV2	TRBJ2-5	-	-	TGTGCCAGCAGTGAAGGGGCCGCCAGGGCCCAAGAGACCCAGTACTTC	CASSEGAARAQETQYF
TRBV29-1	TRBJ2-7	-	TRBD1	TGCAGCGCCACCGGCGGGACAGGGGAAACCTACGAGCAGTACTTC	CSATGGTGETYEQYF
TRBV27	TRBJ1-2	-	TRBD1	TGTGCCAGCAGTTTACGGACAGGGTTTAATGGCTACACCTTC	CASSLRTGFNGYTF
TRBV2	TRBJ1-2	few	-	TGTGCCAGCAGTACCACGGGTAGCCCTGGTGGCTACACCTTC	CASSTTGSPGGYTF
TRBV6-1	TRBJ2-6	-	-	TGTGCCAGCAAAAACACAGGGACTGGGGCCAACGTCCTGACTTTC	CASKNTGTGANVLTF
TRBV18	TRBJ2-7	-	TRBD1	TGTGCCAGCTCCCCCGGGACAGGGGGCTCCGAGCAGTACTTC	CASSPGTGGSEQYF
TRBV19	TRBJ1-3	-	TRBD1	TGTGCCAGTAGTATACTTGGGGGACAGCTGTCTTCTGGAAACACCATATATTTT	CASSILGGQLSSGNTIYF
TRBV7-6	TRBJ1-1	-	-	TGTGCCAGCAGCTTAGAGAGGGCAGGGGACCTGAACACTGAAGCTTTCTTT	CASSLERAGDLNTEAFF
TRBV13	TRBJ2-4	-	-	TGTGCCAGCAGCGTTGGATCCGAGGGGGTCAAAAACATTCAGTACTTC	CASSVGSEGVKNIQYF
TRBV4-3	TRBJ2-7	once	-	TGCGCCAGCAGCCAAGTTTCCCTCCTAGGCGAGCAGTACTTC	CASSQVSLLGEQYF
TRBV5-1	TRBJ1-1	few	TRBD1	TGCGCCAGCAGCTCGGGACAGGGGCGGACTGAAGCTTTCTTT	CASSSGQGRTEAFF
TRBV28	TRBJ2-1	-	-	TGTGCCAGCACCATTACGTTGACAGCTTACAATGAGCAGTTCTTC	CASTITLTAYNEQFF
TRBV5-5	TRBJ1-1	-	TRBD1	TGTGCCAGCAGCATGGACAGGGGTTATGGGACTGAAGCTTTCTTT	CASSMDRGYGTEAFF
TRBV28	TRBJ2-7	-	TRBD1	TGTGCCAGCAATCGCGGGACAGGGAACGAGCAGTACTTC	CASNRGTGNEQYF
TRBV28	TRBJ2-3	-	TRBD2	TGTGCCAGCAACCACCGGGGGGGGAGGACAGATACGCAGTATTTT	CASNHRGGRTDTQYF
TRBV6-1	TRBJ1-5	-	-	TGTGCCAGCAGTTCCGACAGGTACAATCAGCCCCAGCATTTT	CASSSDRYNQPQHF
TRBV6-6	TRBJ2-5	-	-	TGTGCCAGCAGTTACTCGACACTAGTTATGGCCGAGACCCAGTACTTC	CASSYSTLVMAETQYF
TRBV6-5	TRBJ2-1	-	-	TGTGCCACGCGTCGGGGGGCCCATGAGCAGTTCTTC	CATRRGAHEQFF
TRBV6-6	TRBJ1-1	few	-	TGTGCCAGCAGTTACGGGAGGAACACTGAAGCTTTCTTT	CASSYGRNTEAFF
TRBV5-5	TRBJ2-4	-	TRBD2	TGTGCCAGCAGCCCAGGACTAGCGGGAGGTCTTCAGTACTTC	CASSPGLAGGLQYF
TRBV2	TRBJ1-2	-	TRBD1	TGTGCCAGCAGTGGGGACAGTAAGATCAACTATGGCTACACCTTC	CASSGDSKINYGYTF
TRBV5-1	TRBJ2-7	-	-	TGCGCCAGCAGCTTGTCGGCAGGGCCCAGCTACGAGCAGTACTTC	CASSLSAGPSYEQYF
TRBV9	TRBJ1-1	once	TRBD1	TGTGCCAGCAGCCCGGAGGGGACAGTGAACACTGAAGCTTTCTTT	CASSPEGTVNTEAFF
TRBV28	TRBJ2-7	-	TRBD1	TGTGCCAGCAGTTTACGTTGGGACAGCGTCTCCTACGAGCAGTACTTC	CASSLRWDSVSYEQYF
TRBV28	TRBJ2-1	-	TRBD1	TGTGCCAGCAGTTTTGTCGGGACAGGGGTTGGTGAGCAGTTCTTC	CASSFVGTGVGEQFF
TRBV4-3	TRBJ2-7	-	TRBD1	TGCGCCAGCAGCCAAGACGGGACAGGTGCCTACGAGCAGTACTTC	CASSQDGTGAYEQYF
TRBV6-6	TRBJ1-2	-	TRBD1	TGTGCCAGCAGTTACGAGGGGGCAGGGGGCTACACCTTC	CASSYEGAGGYTF